Following are 17 T cell receptor beta chains from one sample sequenced in a study of CD8+ T cells in alopecia areata. After isolation, RNA underwent reverse transcription to generate cDNA as the sequencing template. The repertoire was sequenced with immunoSEQ multiplex PCR; TCRdb's copy has only in-frame clones and lacks some. The data hold hundreds of thousands of clones, with around 62% observed a single time. The material sequenced was CD4+ T cells sorted from blood, taken at week 0. The source of these receptors is a human donor with alopecia areata.

V and J are TRBV7-2 and TRBJ2-7; D perhaps matches TRBD1 (5 bases). CDR3 length: 15 amino acids. CDR1 SGHTA and CDR2 FQGNSA come from the germline V gene. Trimming took 2 bases from V and 10 from J, leaving 21 bases between them. The CDR3 reads CASSLTGSTNTVQYF. CDR3 sequence (DNA): TGTGCCAGCAGCTTAACAGGATCCACCAATACGGTCCAGTACTTC.

The chain uses TRBV29-1 and TRBJ2-1; possibly TRBD1 or TRBD2 for D (5 bases each). V was cut by 4 bases and J by 5 bases, with 12 bases left in between. The CDR3 is 13 amino acids. Germline assignment: CDR1 SQVTM and CDR2 ANQGSEA. In DNA form, the CDR3 reads TGCAGCGTTGCAAGGGACGCTAACAATGAGCAGTTCTTC. Translated: CSVARDANNEQFF.

This chain links TRBV29-1 with TRBJ1-2; the D is unclear. V shed 6 bases and J shed 5 bases, with 31 bases lying between them. The CDR3 covers 18 residues. Germline V gene lookup returns CDR1 SQVTM and CDR2 ANQGSEA. The CDR3 here is CSVGGWTGERVRKYGYTF. The CDR3 region has the DNA TGCAGCGTCGGTGGGTGGACCGGAGAAAGGGTGCGCAAATATGGCTACACCTTC.

CDR3 DNA: TGTGCCACCAGCAGAGATCGAGGGGCATCTGTCCCAGAGACCCAGTACTTC. It translates to CATSRDRGASVPETQYF. This chain links TRBV15 with TRBJ2-5; tentatively, D is TRBD1 or TRBD2 (5 bases each). The CDR3 totals 17 residues. Trimming took off 0 bases at V and 4 bases at J, with 18 bases between the two ends. CDR1 is LNHNV, CDR2 YYDKDF, per germline (reference sequence).

CDR3 amino acids: CASTPDGITGDGYTF. DNA for the CDR3: TGTGCCAGCACCCCTGACGGGATAACAGGGGATGGCTACACCTTC. The chain recombines TRBV6-4 with TRBJ1-2, with 7 bases lining up with TRBD1. V shed 7 bases, J shed 6 bases, and the junction held 14 bases outside the gene matches. Germline CDR1 is MRHNA and CDR2 is SNTAGT. The CDR3 is made up of 15 amino acids.

The CDR3 coding sequence is TGTGCCAGCCGTCGGGATGTTGAGCAGTTCTTC. Its protein product is CASRRDVEQFF. The chain couples TRBV6-5 to TRBJ2-1; D is possibly TRBD2 (5 bases). V was pared by 8 bases and J by 9 bases, with 11 bases between. CDR3 size: 11 residues. The germline CDR1 and CDR2 sequences are MNHEY and SVGAGI.

In this sample, this clone turned up a few times. V and J are TRBV30 and TRBJ2-1; 7 positions agree with TRBD1. The CDR3 consists of 12 residues. Germline CDR1 GTSNPN, CDR2 SVGIG (reference sequence). V dropped 2 bases and J dropped 10; count of bases not matched to a gene: 5. The CDR3 DNA follows: TGTGCCTGGAGTAACTACAGGGGCGAGCAGTTCTTC. This gives the protein CAWSNYRGEQFF.

The chain has TRBV28 and TRBJ2-7; a weak D match, TRBD2 (5 bases). Germline V gives CDR1 MDHEN, CDR2 SYDVKM. Trimming stripped 7 bases from V and 3 bases from J, with 7 bases between. The CDR3 length is 11 residues. The CDR3 here is CASNEGYEQYF. CDR3 sequence (DNA): TGTGCCAGCAATGAGGGCTACGAGCAGTACTTC.

For this clone: The same CDR3 arises from other DNA sequences in this sample as well. The CDR3 here is CASSFQETQYF. The CDR3 DNA reads as TGTGCCAGCAGTTTCCAAGAGACCCAGTACTTC. V usage is TRBV5-6 and J usage is TRBJ2-5; D uncertain. V was shortened by 5 bases and J by 1 base, with 3 bases between the two germline ends. CDR3 size: 11 residues. The germline V gene has CDR1 SGHDT and CDR2 YYEEEE.

This clone was observed many times. CDR3 region: CASSQRGGNQPQHF. The CDR3 DNA sequence: TGTGCCAGCAGCCAAAGGGGGGGCAATCAGCCCCAGCATTTT. The V call is TRBV6-1, the J call TRBJ1-5; D perhaps matches TRBD1 (6 bases). The V and J ends lost 6 bases and 2 bases respectively, with 11 bases between them. CDR3 size: 14 residues. Per germline, CDR1 MNHNS and CDR2 SASEGT.

J is TRBJ2-7 and V is TRBV2; D gene ambiguous. Germline-derived CDR1 and CDR2 are SNHLY and FYNNEI. The CDR3 totals 15 residues. The germline V and J ends were trimmed by 4 bases and 1 base, with 14 bases remaining between them. CDR3 sequence reads: CASSVTGWGSYEQYF. In DNA, the CDR3 is TGTGCCAGCAGTGTCACCGGATGGGGATCCTACGAGCAGTACTTC.

This clone was picked up a small number of times. The chain has TRBV18 and TRBJ1-1; D call uncertain. V was pared by 1 base and J by 1 base, with 7 bases between. The CDR3 length is 14 residues. CDR1 KGHSH and CDR2 LQKENI come from the germline V gene. The CDR3 protein is CASSPRVGNTEAFF. The CDR3 coding sequence is TGTGCCAGCTCACCACGAGTAGGGAACACTGAAGCTTTCTTT.

V and J are TRBV10-3 and TRBJ2-7; 9 nucleotides match TRBD2. Germline CDR1 is ENHRY and CDR2 is SYGVKD. The CDR3 length is 15 residues. The V segment lost 2 bases and the J segment 3 bases; nucleotides outside the gene matches: 5. The CDR3 sequence is CAISEELAGGYEQYF. The CDR3 nucleotides are TGTGCCATCAGTGAGGAACTAGCGGGTGGCTACGAGCAGTACTTC.

The chain uses TRBV5-1 and TRBJ1-1; maybe TRBD1 (5 bases). Germline loops: CDR1 SGHRS, CDR2 YFSETQ. The ends were cut back, 4 bases at V and 5 bases at J, with 18 bases in the middle. The CDR3 sequence is 15 residues long. CDR3 sequence: CASSAGDGGKTEAFF. CDR3 coding DNA: TGCGCCAGCAGCGCTGGGGACGGAGGAAAGACTGAAGCTTTCTTT.

J is TRBJ1-1 and V is TRBV2; D not resolved. The ends were cut back, 6 bases at V and 1 base at J, with 6 bases in the middle. The CDR3 sequence is 12 residues long. In germline, CDR1 is SNHLY, CDR2 FYNNEI. CDR3 nucleotides: TGTGCCAGCAGGGTCAGGAACACTGAAGCTTTCTTT. It is translated as CASRVRNTEAFF.

This clone appeared a few times. The rearrangement uses TRBV11-2 and TRBJ2-3; no clear D. The CDR3 is 17 amino acids. Trimming removed 2 bases from V and 3 bases from J, with 18 bases in between. Germline V lookup: CDR1 SGHAT, CDR2 FQNNGV. The CDR3 spells CASSLSVSGSQTDTQYF. The CDR3 coding sequence is TGTGCCAGCAGCTTATCCGTTTCGGGCAGTCAGACAGATACGCAGTATTTT.

V and J are TRBV18 and TRBJ1-3; weak D call: TRBD1 (6 bases). With 4 bases removed from V and 0 bases from J, the gap between germline ends came to 13 bases. The CDR3 sequence is 16 residues long. CDR1 is KGHSH, CDR2 LQKENI, per germline. CDR3 sequence (DNA): TGTGCCAGCTCACGGGGACTACAGGGCTCTGGAAACACCATATATTTT. Protein: CASSRGLQGSGNTIYF.